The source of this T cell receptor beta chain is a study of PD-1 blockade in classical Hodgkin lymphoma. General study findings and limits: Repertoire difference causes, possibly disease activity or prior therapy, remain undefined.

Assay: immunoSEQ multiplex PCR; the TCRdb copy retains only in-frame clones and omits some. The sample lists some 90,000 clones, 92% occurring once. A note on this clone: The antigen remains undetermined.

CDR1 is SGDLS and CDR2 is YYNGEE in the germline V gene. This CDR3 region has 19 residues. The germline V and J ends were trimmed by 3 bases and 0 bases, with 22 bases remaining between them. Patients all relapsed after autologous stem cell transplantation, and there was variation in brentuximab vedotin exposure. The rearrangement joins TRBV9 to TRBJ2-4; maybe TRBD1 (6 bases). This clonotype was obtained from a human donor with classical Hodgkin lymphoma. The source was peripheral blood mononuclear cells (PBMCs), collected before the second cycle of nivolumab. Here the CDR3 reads CASSAAGTQTSIAKNIQYF. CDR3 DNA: TGTGCCAGCAGCGCTGCCGGGACACAGACTTCAATAGCCAAAAACATTCAGTACTTC.